This T cell receptor beta chain was observed in a study of persistence of HIV-infected CD4 T cells. Study-level findings and limits: Antigen-responding cells were enriched for degenerate expanded CDR3beta sequences.

The CDR3 sequence is 14 residues long. The germline V gene has CDR1 LNHDA and CDR2 SQIVND (reference sequence). The V end was cut by 5 bases, the J end by 7 bases, with 14 bases between. Lysates of CMV-infected fibroblasts at around 10 ug/mL stimulated these cells. CD40L/CD69 double-negative CD45RO-high memory CD4+ T cells were collected. As to this clone: The target antigen is unknown.

Sequencing used immunoSEQ version 4 in survey mode. TCRdb keeps only in-frame clones here, not all; method: immunoSEQ multiplex PCR. The table includes fewer than 35,000 clones, approximately 85% detected once. The TCR sequence derives from an adult man with HIV who was CMV-seropositive. The rearrangement uses TRBV19 and TRBJ2-2; D may be TRBD1 (5 bases). This sample comprised CD4+ T cells sorted from PBMCs after roughly 19-hour stimulation, obtained from a patient who received antiretroviral therapy. The CDR3 nucleotides read TGTGCCAGTAGTCGAGACAGCATAATCGGGGAGCTGTTTTTT. Its translation: CASSRDSIIGELFF.